This is a list of T cell receptor beta chains from one sample in a study of long-term antiretroviral therapy in people with HIV. Assay used: immunoSEQ multiplex PCR; TCRdb lists only in-frame clones, some missing. The sample shows 13,000 to 15,000 clones, around 82% of them seen only once. The sample in question was unsorted PBMCs, obtained 3.1 years after starting antiretroviral therapy. These receptors were collected from a man aged 35-49 years with HIV. CDR3s include the opening cysteine and the closing phenylalanine or tryptophan. D genes are given only for firm matches. Size tells how often a clone was seen (once, few, many) or the class of an expanded clone, and some rows leave it out.

>.|TRBJ1-4|TRBV9|.
TGTGCCAGCAGCGTAGCATGGGGAACTAATGAAAAACTGTTTTTT
CASSVAWGTNEKLFF
>once|TRBJ1-1|TRBV7-9|.
TGTGCCAGCAGCTCCCCCCGGGGGGCTATGGGCACTGAAGCTTTCTTT
CASSSPRGAMGTEAFF
>.|TRBJ1-1|TRBV18|.
TGTGCCAGCTCACACTCTCGGAGCGTCGACACTGAAGCTTTCTTT
CASSHSRSVDTEAFF
>.|TRBJ1-2|TRBV11-2|.
TGTGCCAGCAGCTGGTCAGGGGAAGGTCGGGACTATGGCTACACCTTC
CASSWSGEGRDYGYTF
>few|TRBJ2-7|TRBV10-1|.
TGCGCCAGCAGTGAGTCGCCAGGAGAGATCTACGAGCAGTACTTC
CASSESPGEIYEQYF
>.|TRBJ2-7|TRBV7-8|.
TGTGCCAGCAGCGTCTTTTCCGGGGCCCTCTCCTACGAGCAGTACTTC
CASSVFSGALSYEQYF
>.|TRBJ1-1|TRBV27|.
TGTGCCAGCAGTTTGGGATCAACCGCGGTCGCTTTCTTT
CASSLGSTAVAFF
>.|TRBJ2-7|TRBV19|.
TGTGCCAGTAGTATTCTCCCGGGGGCCGGCTACGAGCAGTACTTC
CASSILPGAGYEQYF
>few|TRBJ2-7|TRBV4-1|.
TGCGCCAGCAGCCAAGATCTCGGCGGGTACTACGAGCAGTACTTC
CASSQDLGGYYEQYF
>.|TRBJ1-2|TRBV2|TRBD1
TGTGCCAGCAGTTCGGACAGGAGTCTATCTGGCTACACCTTC
CASSSDRSLSGYTF
>.|TRBJ1-1|TRBV4-1|.
TGCGCCAGCAGCCACCCGGTGGGGACCACTGAAGCTTTCTTT
CASSHPVGTTEAFF
>.|TRBJ1-3|TRBV11-2|.
TGTGCCAGCAGCTTGACCAACTCTGGAAACACCATATATTTT
CASSLTNSGNTIYF
>.|TRBJ2-7|TRBV10-2|.
TGCGCCAGCAGTGTCCCTGGGGGCGAATACGAGCAGTACTTC
CASSVPGGEYEQYF
>.|TRBJ1-5|TRBV27|TRBD1
TGTGCCAGCAGTTTATGGGGACAGGTAAATCAGCCCCAGCATTTT
CASSLWGQVNQPQHF
>.|TRBJ2-1|TRBV6-5|TRBD2
TGTGCCAGCAAGGGGAGTGGGGGGGGGTACAATGAGCAGTTCTTC
CASKGSGGGYNEQFF
>few|TRBJ1-1|TRBV7-9|.
TGTGCCAGCAGCTTAGAGGTGACTGAAGCTTTCTTT
CASSLEVTEAFF
>.|TRBJ1-1|TRBV5-1|.
TGCGCCAGCAGCTTGAGGGGGGAGGACACTGAAGCTTTCTTT
CASSLRGEDTEAFF
>.|TRBJ2-3|TRBV13|.
TGTGCCAGCAGTTCGGCAGGGCCGACAGATACGCAGTATTTT
CASSSAGPTDTQYF
>.|TRBJ2-1|TRBV11-2|.
TGTGCCAGCAGCCTGTCCGGCAATGAGCAGTTCTTC
CASSLSGNEQFF
>.|TRBJ2-2|TRBV30|.
TGTGCCTGGAGTGTAACCCCTGGGGTGGAGCTGTTTTTT
CAWSVTPGVELFF
>.|TRBJ1-2|TRBV6-5|.
TGTGCCAGCAGTTATTTAGGCAGGGGATCGGAAGTTGGCTACACCTTC
CASSYLGRGSEVGYTF
>.|TRBJ1-5|TRBV4-1|.
TGCGCCAGCAGCCAAGATTTTCAGGTGGATCAGCCCCAGCATTTT
CASSQDFQVDQPQHF
>.|TRBJ1-2|TRBV6-1|TRBD1
TGTGCCAGCAGGGGGACAGGCAACTATGGCTACACCTTC
CASRGTGNYGYTF
>.|TRBJ2-2|TRBV7-9|TRBD2
TGTGCCAGCAGCTTGCCCGGACTAGCGGGGGGGCCTAACACCGGGGAGCTGTTTTTT
CASSLPGLAGGPNTGELFF
>.|TRBJ2-3|TRBV10-3|TRBD1
TGTGCCATCATGGACAGGGGTAAATCGGATACGCAGTATTTT
CAIMDRGKSDTQYF
>.|TRBJ2-3|TRBV13|TRBD2
TGTGCCAGCGCCCCTGGGACTAGCGGGGGGCCATGGGCAGATACGCAGTATTTT
CASAPGTSGGPWADTQYF
>.|TRBJ1-5|TRBV4-1|TRBD1
TGCGCCAGCAGCCAGTTTTCGCCGGGACAGGGAAATCAGCCCCAGCATTTT
CASSQFSPGQGNQPQHF
>few|TRBJ2-7|TRBV28|.
TGTGCCAGCAGTTTACCAACGGACAGAAGAGGGTACTACGAGCAGTACTTC
CASSLPTDRRGYYEQYF
>.|TRBJ2-1|TRBV30|.
TGTGCCTGGAGTAGGGTAAGCTCCTACAATGAGCAGTTCTTC
CAWSRVSSYNEQFF
>.|TRBJ1-4|TRBV7-3|TRBD1
TGTGCCAGCAGCTTACGAGACAGGGTCGGAGGTGAAAAACTGTTTTTT
CASSLRDRVGGEKLFF
>.|TRBJ1-1|TRBV18|TRBD1
TGTGCCAGCTCACCGGGGACAGGGAGTGGAGCTTTCTTT
CASSPGTGSGAFF
>few|TRBJ1-2|TRBV7-9|.
TGTGCCAGCAGCCCAGAGTCGGGTAACTATGGCTACACCTTC
CASSPESGNYGYTF
>once|TRBJ1-2|TRBV2|.
TGTGCCAGCAGTGACGAATCCTATGGCTACACCTTC
CASSDESYGYTF
>.|TRBJ2-5|TRBV9|TRBD2
TGTGCCAGCAGCGTAGGTGTTAGCGGGGGGCCGCAAGAGACCCAGTACTTC
CASSVGVSGGPQETQYF
>once|TRBJ2-3|TRBV5-4|.
TGTGCCAGCAGCTTAACGGGTCGGGCCGCAGATACGCAGTATTTT
CASSLTGRAADTQYF
>.|TRBJ1-5|TRBV6-1|.
TGTGCCAGCAGTGCGGGTCCGGCCGACAATCAGCCCCAGCATTTT
CASSAGPADNQPQHF
>.|TRBJ2-7|TRBV18|TRBD1
TGTGCCAGCTCACCACCGCGCGGGTTGGACAGGGGTGGCAACGAGCAGTACTTC
CASSPPRGLDRGGNEQYF
>.|TRBJ1-2|TRBV2|.
TGTGCCAGCAGTGAAGAAGGGTCCGGCTACACCTTC
CASSEEGSGYTF
>.|TRBJ1-5|TRBV19|.
TGTGCCAGGAGGACCGCGGGATGTGCTAGCAATCAGCCCCAGCATTTT
CARRTAGCASNQPQHF
>.|TRBJ2-5|TRBV5-4|.
TGTGCCAGCAGTTGGGGGACGGAGACCCAGTACTTC
CASSWGTETQYF
>.|TRBJ2-4|TRBV29-1|TRBD2
TGCAGCGTTGAATTTTTGGCTAGCGGGGTTGGAAACATTCAGTACTTC
CSVEFLASGVGNIQYF
>.|TRBJ1-2|TRBV19|.
TGTGCCAGTTCCCTTAAGGGGCGGACTGGCTACACCTTC
CASSLKGRTGYTF
>.|TRBJ2-3|TRBV6-5|.
TGTGCCAGCACATCACCGAGCGGAGGGACAGATACGCAGTATTTT
CASTSPSGGTDTQYF
>.|TRBJ1-1|TRBV27|TRBD1
TGTGCCAGCAGTTCCGCAGACAGGGGCACTGAAGCTTTCTTT
CASSSADRGTEAFF
>.|TRBJ2-7|TRBV7-3|.
TGTGCCAGCAGCTTATCGGCAGCTTACGAGCAGTACTTC
CASSLSAAYEQYF
>.|TRBJ1-1|TRBV6-5|.
TGTGCCAGCAGTTACGGGGCTGGGGTATACACTGAAGCTTTCTTT
CASSYGAGVYTEAFF
>.|TRBJ1-1|TRBV7-9|.
TGTGCCAGCAGCTACGACACTATGAACACTGAAGCTTTCTTT
CASSYDTMNTEAFF